Listed below are T cell receptor beta chains from one sample, sequenced in a study of cytomegalovirus exposure and HLA in healthy donors. This table comes from immunoSEQ multiplex PCR, and its TCRdb copy is limited to in-frame clones, with some not included. The profile shows tens of thousands of clones, about 80% of them singletons. Sample: PBMCs. The receptors originated from a female donor in good health and CMV-seronegative. Both conserved end residues are part of each CDR3. Fields, in order: D gene, V gene, clone size, J gene, CDR3 DNA, CDR3 protein. A D gene is named only where the DNA matches it firmly. A row's size may be missing; if present it is once, few, many or a size class.

d_call: TRBD1; v_call: TRBV9; clone_size: .; j_call: TRBJ1-1; cdr3_nt: TGTGCCAGCAGCGTAGTAGACAGGGCATTCACTGAAGCTTTCTTT; cdr3_aa: CASSVVDRAFTEAFF
d_call: .; v_call: TRBV2; clone_size: .; j_call: TRBJ1-1; cdr3_nt: TGTGCCAGCAAGGCGGGAAACACTGAAGCTTTCTTT; cdr3_aa: CASKAGNTEAFF
d_call: .; v_call: TRBV7-2; clone_size: .; j_call: TRBJ1-6; cdr3_nt: TGTGCCAGCAGGGGGCAGGGTAGCTCCTATAATTCACCCCTCCACTTT; cdr3_aa: CASRGQGSSYNSPLHF
d_call: .; v_call: TRBV5-1; clone_size: .; j_call: TRBJ1-4; cdr3_nt: TGCGCCAGCAGCTTGGCCGGGGGTAATGAAAAACTGTTTTTT; cdr3_aa: CASSLAGGNEKLFF
d_call: TRBD2; v_call: TRBV18; clone_size: .; j_call: TRBJ2-7; cdr3_nt: TGTGCCAGCTCACCTAACCCGGGACTAGCTGTCTACGAGCAGTACTTC; cdr3_aa: CASSPNPGLAVYEQYF
d_call: .; v_call: TRBV7-7; clone_size: .; j_call: TRBJ2-1; cdr3_nt: TGTGCTAGCAGCTTAGGAGCGGGTGATGAGCAGTTCTTC; cdr3_aa: CASSLGAGDEQFF
d_call: TRBD1; v_call: TRBV6-1; clone_size: .; j_call: TRBJ1-2; cdr3_nt: TGTGCCAGCATGGCGTCGAGGACAGGGGACTATGGCTACACCTTC; cdr3_aa: CASMASRTGDYGYTF
d_call: TRBD2; v_call: TRBV15; clone_size: .; j_call: TRBJ2-7; cdr3_nt: TGTGCCACCAGCAATAACGGGGGGACCTACGAGCAGTACTTC; cdr3_aa: CATSNNGGTYEQYF
d_call: .; v_call: TRBV5-6; clone_size: .; j_call: TRBJ2-7; cdr3_nt: TGTGCCAGCAGCTTTCAGGGAAACCCCTACGAGCAGTACTTC; cdr3_aa: CASSFQGNPYEQYF
d_call: TRBD1; v_call: TRBV6-1; clone_size: .; j_call: TRBJ1-2; cdr3_nt: TGTGCCGGCTACCGGGACAGGGGCGCTGGCTACACCTTC; cdr3_aa: CAGYRDRGAGYTF
d_call: .; v_call: TRBV6-1; clone_size: .; j_call: TRBJ1-5; cdr3_nt: TGTGCCAGCAGTGAAGTAGGGGTCGGTAGCAATCAGCCCCAGCATTTT; cdr3_aa: CASSEVGVGSNQPQHF
d_call: TRBD1; v_call: TRBV5-5; clone_size: .; j_call: TRBJ1-2; cdr3_nt: TGTGCCAGCAGCTTGGCCGGGACAGGGTTCGGCTACACCTTC; cdr3_aa: CASSLAGTGFGYTF
d_call: TRBD1; v_call: TRBV7-2; clone_size: .; j_call: TRBJ1-5; cdr3_nt: TGTGCCAGCAGCAACCAGGGGACAGTCAATCAGCCCCAGCATTTT; cdr3_aa: CASSNQGTVNQPQHF
d_call: .; v_call: TRBV9; clone_size: .; j_call: TRBJ2-4; cdr3_nt: TGTGCCAGCAGCGGAGGGAGCCTAGCCAAAAACATTCAGTACTTC; cdr3_aa: CASSGGSLAKNIQYF
d_call: .; v_call: TRBV6-5; clone_size: .; j_call: TRBJ1-5; cdr3_nt: TGTGCCAGCAGTACAGGGAATCAGCCCCAGCATTTT; cdr3_aa: CASSTGNQPQHF
d_call: TRBD1; v_call: TRBV28; clone_size: .; j_call: TRBJ2-1; cdr3_nt: TGTGCCAGCAGTAATCCCGGGACAGCCTGGCATGAGCAGTTCTTC; cdr3_aa: CASSNPGTAWHEQFF
d_call: .; v_call: TRBV29-1; clone_size: .; j_call: TRBJ2-1; cdr3_nt: TGCAGCGTTGTGGAGGTTAGCTCCTACAATGAGCAGTTCTTC; cdr3_aa: CSVVEVSSYNEQFF
d_call: .; v_call: TRBV5-8; clone_size: few; j_call: TRBJ1-4; cdr3_nt: TGTGCCAGCAGCTTGGAACAGTCGAATGAAAAACTGTTTTTT; cdr3_aa: CASSLEQSNEKLFF
d_call: TRBD1; v_call: TRBV28; clone_size: .; j_call: TRBJ1-5; cdr3_nt: TGTGCCAGCAACAAGGACAGGGGTCAGCCCCAGCATTTT; cdr3_aa: CASNKDRGQPQHF
d_call: TRBD1; v_call: TRBV5-1; clone_size: .; j_call: TRBJ2-7; cdr3_nt: TGCGCCAGCACCGGGACAGGTCATGGCTACGAGCAGTACTTC; cdr3_aa: CASTGTGHGYEQYF
d_call: TRBD2; v_call: TRBV7-2; clone_size: .; j_call: TRBJ2-1; cdr3_nt: TGTGCCAGCAGCGCGCGGGGGGGCATGAATGAGCAGTTCTTC; cdr3_aa: CASSARGGMNEQFF
d_call: TRBD1; v_call: TRBV6-5; clone_size: few; j_call: TRBJ1-5; cdr3_nt: TGTGCCAGCAGCTCGGACAGGGGGCATCAGCCCCAGCATTTT; cdr3_aa: CASSSDRGHQPQHF
d_call: .; v_call: TRBV28; clone_size: .; j_call: TRBJ2-2; cdr3_nt: TGTGCCACCCCGGGTGCTAACACCGGGGAGCTGTTTTTT; cdr3_aa: CATPGANTGELFF
d_call: .; v_call: TRBV6-5; clone_size: .; j_call: TRBJ2-7; cdr3_nt: TGTGCCAGCAGTCGCGGGGGCCCTTTGGCCTACGAGCAGTACTTC; cdr3_aa: CASSRGGPLAYEQYF
d_call: TRBD2; v_call: TRBV28; clone_size: .; j_call: TRBJ2-7; cdr3_nt: TGTGCCAGCAGTTTACGGGGTAGCGGGAGCTACGAGCAGTACTTC; cdr3_aa: CASSLRGSGSYEQYF
d_call: TRBD1; v_call: TRBV4-1; clone_size: once; j_call: TRBJ1-5; cdr3_nt: TGCGCCAGCAGCCCGAACCCTGGACAGGCGGATCAGCCCCAGCATTTT; cdr3_aa: CASSPNPGQADQPQHF
d_call: TRBD2; v_call: TRBV4-1; clone_size: few; j_call: TRBJ2-3; cdr3_nt: TGCGCCAGCAGCCAAGTATCGCCTAGCGGAGCCTCGACGCAGTATTTT; cdr3_aa: CASSQVSPSGASTQYF
d_call: TRBD2; v_call: TRBV11-2; clone_size: .; j_call: TRBJ2-1; cdr3_nt: TGTGCCAGCAGCTTGGGGCGGGGGGGCCGAATTATCCATGAGCAGTTCTTC; cdr3_aa: CASSLGRGGRIIHEQFF
d_call: TRBD1; v_call: TRBV6-5; clone_size: .; j_call: TRBJ1-5; cdr3_nt: TGTGCCAGCAGTTACTCGACAGGGGAGGGTCAGCCCCAGCATTTT; cdr3_aa: CASSYSTGEGQPQHF
d_call: .; v_call: TRBV29-1; clone_size: few; j_call: TRBJ1-1; cdr3_nt: TGCAGCGTCCTAACCCTCCAGGGGAGAACTGAAGCTTTCTTT; cdr3_aa: CSVLTLQGRTEAFF
d_call: .; v_call: TRBV18; clone_size: few; j_call: TRBJ2-6; cdr3_nt: TGTGCCAGCTCACCGGGGAGTACACCTGGGGCCAACGTCCTGACTTTC; cdr3_aa: CASSPGSTPGANVLTF
d_call: TRBD1; v_call: TRBV7-2; clone_size: .; j_call: TRBJ1-6; cdr3_nt: TGTGCCAGCAGTTTCAGGGGGTACGGACCCCTCCACTTT; cdr3_aa: CASSFRGYGPLHF
d_call: .; v_call: TRBV28; clone_size: .; j_call: TRBJ2-7; cdr3_nt: TGTGCCAGCAGTACCCGAGTCGGCGGCGAGCAGTACTTC; cdr3_aa: CASSTRVGGEQYF
d_call: TRBD1; v_call: TRBV5-4; clone_size: .; j_call: TRBJ1-2; cdr3_nt: TGTGCCAGCAGCACAGACAGGGCCCTCTCCTATGGCTACACCTTC; cdr3_aa: CASSTDRALSYGYTF
d_call: .; v_call: TRBV4-2; clone_size: .; j_call: TRBJ1-1; cdr3_nt: TGTGCCAGCAGCCCTTACCTACAGGGAAGGGGCACTGAAGCTTTCTTT; cdr3_aa: CASSPYLQGRGTEAFF
d_call: TRBD1; v_call: TRBV2; clone_size: .; j_call: TRBJ2-2; cdr3_nt: TGTGCCAGCAGTTGGACAGGTCCCGGGGAGCTGTTTTTT; cdr3_aa: CASSWTGPGELFF
d_call: .; v_call: TRBV7-2; clone_size: .; j_call: TRBJ1-1; cdr3_nt: TGTGCCAGCAGCTTATTTCCAGAGAACACTGAAGCTTTCTTT; cdr3_aa: CASSLFPENTEAFF
d_call: .; v_call: TRBV6-4; clone_size: .; j_call: TRBJ2-5; cdr3_nt: TGTGCCAGCAGTGTGCGGGGAGGAGAGACCCAGTACTTC; cdr3_aa: CASSVRGGETQYF
d_call: TRBD1; v_call: TRBV6-5; clone_size: .; j_call: TRBJ1-5; cdr3_nt: TGTGCCAGCAGTTTGGACAGGGGAAGCGATCAGCCCCAGCATTTT; cdr3_aa: CASSLDRGSDQPQHF
d_call: TRBD1; v_call: TRBV7-9; clone_size: .; j_call: TRBJ1-1; cdr3_nt: TGTGCCAGCAGTTTGGGACAGGGAAGAACTGAAGCTTTCTTT; cdr3_aa: CASSLGQGRTEAFF
d_call: TRBD1; v_call: TRBV30; clone_size: few; j_call: TRBJ2-5; cdr3_nt: TGTGCCTGGAGTGCCGGGACAGCCCAAGAGACCCAGTACTTC; cdr3_aa: CAWSAGTAQETQYF